A single T cell receptor beta chain is shown here with its context. The sample originates from a study of cytomegalovirus exposure and HLA in healthy donors. Primers for the PCR totalled 60 Vbeta and 13 Jbeta. Authors' analysis steps: In a later analysis, of approximately 81 million unique beta chains, 9 million to 11 million appeared in at least two donors. Only in-frame clones appear in the TCRdb table, and some are missing; sequencing was by immunoSEQ multiplex PCR. V, J and clone size derive from that table, while D and trimming were established from the DNA sequence. The sample lists about 160,000 clones, around 86% occurring once. The sequencing sample was made of PBMCs. This sequence originates from a girl aged 2-10 years in good health and CMV-seropositive.

CDR3 in DNA: TGTGCCAGCAGCTTTGGCGGGACTAGCGGTGACAATGAGCAGTTCTTC. Residues: CASSFGGTSGDNEQFF. This chain uses TRBV5-5 with TRBJ2-1, with 11 bases identical to TRBD2. In germline, CDR1 is SGHKS, CDR2 YYEKEE (reference sequence). The CDR3 contains 16 residues. Losses at the gene ends were 2 bases for V and 5 bases for J; bases not matched to a gene: 6.